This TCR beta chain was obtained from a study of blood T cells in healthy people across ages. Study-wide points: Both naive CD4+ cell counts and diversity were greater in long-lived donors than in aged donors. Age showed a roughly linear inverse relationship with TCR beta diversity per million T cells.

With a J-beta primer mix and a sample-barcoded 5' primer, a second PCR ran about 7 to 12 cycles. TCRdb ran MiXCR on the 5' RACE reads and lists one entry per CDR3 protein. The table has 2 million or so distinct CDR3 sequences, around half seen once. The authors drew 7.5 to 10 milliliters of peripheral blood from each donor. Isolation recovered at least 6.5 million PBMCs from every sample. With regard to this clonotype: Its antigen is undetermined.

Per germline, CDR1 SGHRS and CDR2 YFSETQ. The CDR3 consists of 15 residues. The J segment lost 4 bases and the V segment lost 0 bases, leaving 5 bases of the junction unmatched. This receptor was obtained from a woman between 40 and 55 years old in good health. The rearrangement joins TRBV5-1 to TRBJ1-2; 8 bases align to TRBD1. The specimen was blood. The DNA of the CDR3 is TGCGCCAGCAGCTTGGATATGGGACAGGTCTATGGCTACACCTTC. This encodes CASSLDMGQVYGYTF.